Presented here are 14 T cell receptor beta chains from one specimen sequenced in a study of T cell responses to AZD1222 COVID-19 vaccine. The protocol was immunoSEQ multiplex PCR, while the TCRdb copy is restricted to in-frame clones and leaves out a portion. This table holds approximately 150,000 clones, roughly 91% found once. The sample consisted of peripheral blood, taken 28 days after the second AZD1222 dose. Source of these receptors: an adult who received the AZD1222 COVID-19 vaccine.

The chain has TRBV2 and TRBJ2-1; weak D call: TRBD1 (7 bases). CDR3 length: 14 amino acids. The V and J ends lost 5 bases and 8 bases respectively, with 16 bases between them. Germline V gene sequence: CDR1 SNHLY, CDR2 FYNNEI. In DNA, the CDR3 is TGTGCCAGCAGTCCCTCCAGGGGGGCGGATGAGCAGTTCTTC. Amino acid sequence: CASSPSRGADEQFF.

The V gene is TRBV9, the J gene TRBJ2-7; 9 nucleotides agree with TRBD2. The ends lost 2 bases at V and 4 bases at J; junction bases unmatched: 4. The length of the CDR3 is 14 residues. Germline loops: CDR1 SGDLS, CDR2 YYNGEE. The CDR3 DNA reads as TGTGCCAGCAGCGTTGGTAGCGGGGGTTACGAGCAGTACTTC. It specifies CASSVGSGGYEQYF.

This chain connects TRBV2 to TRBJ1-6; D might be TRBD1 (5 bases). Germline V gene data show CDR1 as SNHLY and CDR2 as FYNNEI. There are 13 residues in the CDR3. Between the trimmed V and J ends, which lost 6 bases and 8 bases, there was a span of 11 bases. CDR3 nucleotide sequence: TGTGCCAGCAGGGCGGAACAGGATTCACCCCTCCACTTT. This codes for CASRAEQDSPLHF.

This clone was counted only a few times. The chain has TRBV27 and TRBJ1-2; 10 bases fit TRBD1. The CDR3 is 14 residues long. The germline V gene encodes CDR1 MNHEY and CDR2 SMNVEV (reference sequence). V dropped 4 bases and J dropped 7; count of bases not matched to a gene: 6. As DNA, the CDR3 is TGTGCCAGCAGTTCCGGACAGGGGGTCTTTGGCTACACCTTC. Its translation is CASSSGQGVFGYTF.

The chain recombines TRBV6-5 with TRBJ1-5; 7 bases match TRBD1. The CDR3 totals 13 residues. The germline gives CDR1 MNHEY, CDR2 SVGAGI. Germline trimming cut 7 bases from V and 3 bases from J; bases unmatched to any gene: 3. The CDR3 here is CASTTGDNQPQHF. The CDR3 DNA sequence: TGTGCCAGCACCACAGGGGACAATCAGCCCCAGCATTTT.

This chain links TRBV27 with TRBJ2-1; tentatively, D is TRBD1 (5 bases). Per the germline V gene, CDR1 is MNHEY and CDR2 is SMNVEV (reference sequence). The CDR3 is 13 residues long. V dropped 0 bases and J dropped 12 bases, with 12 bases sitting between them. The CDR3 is CASSLSGRQGQFF. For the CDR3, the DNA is TGTGCCAGCAGTTTATCAGGCAGGCAGGGGCAGTTCTTC.

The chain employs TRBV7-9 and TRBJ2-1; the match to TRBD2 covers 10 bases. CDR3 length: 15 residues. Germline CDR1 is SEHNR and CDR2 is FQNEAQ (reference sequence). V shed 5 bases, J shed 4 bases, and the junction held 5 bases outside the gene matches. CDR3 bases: TGTGCCAGCAGCCGTAGCGGGGGGACTTACAATGAGCAGTTCTTC. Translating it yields CASSRSGGTYNEQFF.

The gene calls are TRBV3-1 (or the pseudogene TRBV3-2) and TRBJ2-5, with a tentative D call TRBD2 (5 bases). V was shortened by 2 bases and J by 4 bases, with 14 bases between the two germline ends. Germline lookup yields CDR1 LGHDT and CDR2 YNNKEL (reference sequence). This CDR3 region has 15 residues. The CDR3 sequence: CASSQNHGKGETQYF. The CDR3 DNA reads TGTGCCAGCAGCCAAAACCACGGGAAAGGAGAGACCCAGTACTTC.

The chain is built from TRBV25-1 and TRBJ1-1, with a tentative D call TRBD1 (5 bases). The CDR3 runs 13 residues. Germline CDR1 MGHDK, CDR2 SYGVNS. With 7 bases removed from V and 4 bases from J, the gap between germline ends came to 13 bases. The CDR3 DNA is TGTGCCAGCATCCTTCAGGGAGGCACTGAAGCTTTCTTT. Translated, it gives CASILQGGTEAFF.

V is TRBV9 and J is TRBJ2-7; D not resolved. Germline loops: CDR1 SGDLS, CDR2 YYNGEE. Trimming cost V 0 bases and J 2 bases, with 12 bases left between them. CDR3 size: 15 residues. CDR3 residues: CASSVEGSPAYEQYF. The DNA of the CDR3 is TGTGCCAGCAGCGTAGAAGGTAGTCCGGCCTACGAGCAGTACTTC.

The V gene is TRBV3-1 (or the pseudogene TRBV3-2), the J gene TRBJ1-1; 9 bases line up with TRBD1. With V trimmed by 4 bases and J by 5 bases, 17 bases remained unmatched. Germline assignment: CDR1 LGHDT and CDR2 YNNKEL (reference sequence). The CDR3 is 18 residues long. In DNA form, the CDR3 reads TGTGCCAGCAGCCCTTACACAGGGGGCGAGGCCCGGGGGACTGAAGCTTTCTTT. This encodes CASSPYTGGEARGTEAFF.

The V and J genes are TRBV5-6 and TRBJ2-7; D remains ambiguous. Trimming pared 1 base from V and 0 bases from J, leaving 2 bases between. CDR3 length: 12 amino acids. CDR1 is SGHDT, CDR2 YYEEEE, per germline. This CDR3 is CASSLYSYEQYF. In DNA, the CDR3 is TGTGCCAGCAGCTTGTACTCCTACGAGCAGTACTTC.

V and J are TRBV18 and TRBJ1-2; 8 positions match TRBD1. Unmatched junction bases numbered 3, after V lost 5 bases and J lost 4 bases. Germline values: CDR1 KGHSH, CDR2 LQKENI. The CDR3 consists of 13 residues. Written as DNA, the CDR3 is TGTGCCAGCTCAGTCACAGGGGGCTATGGCTACACCTTC. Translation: CASSVTGGYGYTF.

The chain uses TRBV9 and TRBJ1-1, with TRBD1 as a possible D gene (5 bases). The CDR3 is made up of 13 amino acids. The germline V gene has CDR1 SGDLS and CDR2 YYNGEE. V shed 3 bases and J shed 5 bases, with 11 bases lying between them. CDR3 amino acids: CASSGARGTEAFF. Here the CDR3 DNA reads TGTGCCAGCAGCGGGGCGAGGGGTACTGAAGCTTTCTTT.